The 17 T cell receptor beta chains presented below share a single source sample, sequenced in a study of HIV-infected patients and healthy controls. cDNA was made from approximately 0.55 ug RNA using alpha and beta constant primers. Separate chain-specific third strand synthesis with multiplexing indices produced the alpha and beta libraries. MiXCR, run by TCRdb on the 5' RACE reads, gives a single entry per CDR3 protein. The data contain 5,000 to 6,500 distinct CDR3 sequences, about 8.2% of them singletons. The repertoire came from unfractionated whole blood and reflected all unsorted peripheral T cells. The sample here was blood, taken before antiretroviral therapy. These receptors all stem from an adult with HIV infection.

This clonotype showed up many times. The chain uses TRBV6-5 and TRBJ2-5, with 11 bases matching TRBD2. The CDR3 is made up of 15 amino acids. J lost 2 bases, V lost 4 bases, and 3 bases had no gene match. CDR1 MNHEY and CDR2 SVGAGI come from the germline V gene. The CDR3 DNA sequence: TGTGCCAGCAGTTCCCGACTAGCGGGACAAGAGACCCAGTACTTC. Protein sequence: CASSSRLAGQETQYF.

This clonotype is medium-sized within its sample. The rearrangement joins TRBV2 to TRBJ2-2; D gene uncertain. Trimming removed 6 bases from V and 6 bases from J, with 2 bases in between. The CDR3 has 10 residues. Germline CDR1 reads SNHLY; CDR2 reads FYNNEI. The CDR3 spells CASRAGELFF. CDR3 nucleotide sequence: TGTGCCAGCAGAGCCGGGGAGCTGTTTTTT.

This clonotype was seen ten or more times. The CDR3 reads CASSIDDVGQRTGELFF. The CDR3 DNA reads as TGTGCCAGTAGTATAGATGATGTGGGACAAAGGACCGGGGAGCTGTTTTTT. The chain joins TRBV19 to TRBJ2-2, with D maybe TRBD1 (6 bases). V dropped 0 bases and J dropped 5 bases, with 16 bases sitting between them. This CDR3 has 17 amino acids. The germline V gene encodes CDR1 LNHDA and CDR2 SQIVND (reference sequence).

This clonotype is labeled as medium-sized. The CDR3 region is CASIHRDRGADTQYF. CDR3 nucleotides: TGTGCCAGCATCCACCGGGACAGGGGCGCAGATACGCAGTATTTT. The chain couples TRBV6-5 to TRBJ2-3, with 10 positions matching TRBD1. The CDR3 has 15 amino acids. J was trimmed by 4 bases and V by 7 bases; bases with no gene match: 8. Per the germline V gene, CDR1 is MNHEY and CDR2 is SVGAGI.

This clonotype is medium-sized within its sample. The chain carries TRBV12-5 and TRBJ2-1; no firm D call. CDR1 and CDR2 (germline): LGHNT, FRNRAP. The CDR3 runs to 15 residues. Deletions cut 6 bases from V and 2 bases from J, with 14 bases between. Here the CDR3 DNA reads TGTGCTAGTGGACCTTCTTGGGTTGCCTACAATGAGCAGTTCTTC. This gives the protein CASGPSWVAYNEQFF.

This clonotype was found many times. The chain recombines TRBV20-1 with TRBJ2-1; D might be TRBD2 (6 bases). CDR3 length: 17 amino acids. Germline values: CDR1 DFQATT, CDR2 SNEGSKA (reference sequence). V was shortened by 4 bases and J by 0 bases, with 19 bases between the two germline ends. The CDR3 protein is CSATLGVFGSSYNEQFF. CDR3 in DNA: TGCAGTGCTACCCTCGGGGTTTTCGGGAGCTCCTACAATGAGCAGTTCTTC.

This clonotype has a single count. The chain links TRBV27 to TRBJ1-6; maybe TRBD1 (5 bases). The CDR3 covers 16 residues. Deletions cut 7 bases from V and 9 bases from J, with 22 bases between. Germline CDR1 and CDR2: MNHEY and SMNVEV (reference sequence). CDR3 bases: TGTGCCAGCACCCTAAGGGGCCTGGGGGTTGGTTCACCCCTCCACTTT. Encoded protein: CASTLRGLGVGSPLHF.

This clonotype was seen many times. The chain employs TRBV19 and TRBJ1-6; 7 bases agree with TRBD1. In germline, CDR1 is LNHDA, CDR2 SQIVND (reference sequence). The trim removed 5 bases at V and 11 bases at J, leaving 12 bases unmatched. This CDR3 is 15 amino acids long. The CDR3 is CASSSQGQGLTPLHF. The CDR3 nucleotides read TGTGCCAGTAGTTCACAGGGGCAAGGTCTGACACCCCTCCACTTT. The whole variable domain, remainder taken from reference TRBV19 and TRBJ1-6, is DGGITQSPKYLFRKEGQNVTLSCEQNLNHDAMYWYRQDPGQGLRLIYYSQIVNDFQKGDIAEGYSVSREKKESFPLTVTSAQKNPTAFYLCASSSQGQGLTPLHFGNGTRLTVT.

By sample share, this clonotype is medium-sized (0.01 to 0.1%). The chain couples TRBV5-1 to TRBJ2-1; 13 bases align to TRBD2. Germline trimming cut 5 bases from V and 5 bases from J; bases unmatched to any gene: 4. Germline CDR1 SGHRS, CDR2 YFSETQ. CDR3 length equals 15 residues. The CDR3 protein is CASRPGLAGNNEQFF. For the CDR3, the DNA is TGCGCCAGCAGACCGGGACTAGCGGGAAACAATGAGCAGTTCTTC.

This clonotype was seen many times. This chain connects TRBV12-3 or TRBV12-4 to TRBJ1-1; 7 bases map to TRBD1. Germline trimming cut 5 bases from V and 2 bases from J; bases unmatched to any gene: 8. The CDR3 sequence is 15 residues long. This chain's CDR3 is CASSPGQVGNTEAFF. DNA for the CDR3: TGTGCCAGCAGTCCTGGACAGGTGGGAAACACTGAAGCTTTCTTT.

This clonotype ranks as medium-sized. The V call is TRBV27, the J call TRBJ2-2, with TRBD1 matching 12 bases. The CDR3 spans 15 residues. V was pared by 8 bases and J by 7 bases, with 8 bases of the junction left unmatched. CDR1 is MNHEY, CDR2 SMNVEV, per germline (reference sequence). CDR3 loop: CASHRDRGQGGELFF. CDR3 DNA: TGTGCCAGCCACCGGGACAGGGGGCAAGGCGGGGAGCTGTTTTTT.

This clonotype is deemed medium-sized. The rearrangement links TRBV6-1 to TRBJ2-2, with D possibly TRBD2 on 5 matching bases. The CDR3 is made up of 15 amino acids. Germline V gene data show CDR1 as MNHNS and CDR2 as SASEGT. V was cut by 8 bases and J by 5 bases, with 18 bases left in between. The chain's CDR3 is CASGGGLPGTGELFF. The CDR3 DNA is TGTGCCAGCGGCGGAGGACTCCCCGGAACCGGGGAGCTGTTTTTT.

The rearrangement joins TRBV4-1 to TRBJ2-5; TRBD2 matches 12 bases. The CDR3 contains 16 residues. Looked up from germline, CDR1 is MGHRA and CDR2 is YSYEKL. Losses at the gene ends were 4 bases for V and 2 bases for J; bases not matched to a gene: 5. Written as DNA, the CDR3 is TGCGCCAGCAGCCCAGGACTAGCGGGGCGACAAGAGACCCAGTACTTC. Amino acid sequence: CASSPGLAGRQETQYF.

By share, this clonotype counts as medium-sized. The chain links TRBV7-6 to TRBJ2-5; 7 nucleotides match TRBD1. The CDR3 is 15 amino acids. V gave up 7 bases and J gave up 2 bases; unmatched junction bases: 10. Germline V gives CDR1 SGHVS, CDR2 FNYEAQ. The CDR3 here is CASTQRPGQQETQYF. As DNA, the CDR3 is TGTGCCAGCACCCAGAGACCGGGACAGCAAGAGACCCAGTACTTC.

By its share, this clonotype is medium-sized. The chain links TRBV5-1 to TRBJ1-1; the D is unclear. V lost 1 base, J lost 3 bases, and 10 bases lay in between. The germline V gene has CDR1 SGHRS and CDR2 YFSETQ. The CDR3 runs to 14 residues. The CDR3 DNA reads as TGCGCCAGCAGCTTGCTGCTTGGGCACACTGAAGCTTTCTTT. Its translation: CASSLLLGHTEAFF.

This clonotype was seen at least ten times. V and J are TRBV7-9 and TRBJ1-1, with D possibly being TRBD1 (6 bases). The germline V gene has CDR1 SEHNR and CDR2 FQNEAQ (reference sequence). V lost 2 bases and J lost 5, with 12 bases in between. The CDR3 is 14 amino acids. CDR3 nucleotides: TGTGCCAGCAGCTTACCGGGACAAAGTACTGAAGCTTTCTTT. Translation gives CASSLPGQSTEAFF.

By its share, this clonotype is medium-sized. The chain joins TRBV3-1 to TRBJ2-7, with TRBD2 matching over 10 bases. V trimming: 0 bases; J trimming: 2 bases; junction bases outside the gene matches: 7. The germline gives CDR1 LGHDT, CDR2 YNNKEL (reference sequence). The CDR3 is made up of 17 amino acids. The CDR3 nucleotides are TGTGCCAGCAGCCAAGAGCTAGCGGGAGTTTTTGCCTACGAGCAGTACTTC. Its translation is CASSQELAGVFAYEQYF.